Listed below are T cell receptor beta chains from one sample, sequenced in a study of blood T cell repertoires in COVID-19. Only in-frame clones appear in the TCRdb table, and some are missing; sequencing was by immunoSEQ multiplex PCR. The table shows about 170,000 clones, with approximately 80% occurring only once. The sample taken for sequencing was peripheral blood. The receptors originated from a woman older than 75 with COVID-19, enrolled during active disease. Each CDR3 is given with its conserved first and last residue. Each record gives: V gene, J gene, D gene, clone size, CDR3 protein, CDR3 DNA. A D gene is named only where the DNA matches it firmly. Some rows have no size entry. The others give once, few or many, or a class for an expanded clone.

TRBV23-1,TRBJ1-2,NA,NA,CASVFRGGTDYGYTF,TGCGCCAGCGTGTTTCGGGGGGGGACGGACTATGGCTACACCTTC
TRBV5-5,TRBJ1-6,NA,NA,CASRIAPNYNSPLHF,TGTGCCAGCCGCATCGCGCCAAACTATAATTCACCCCTCCACTTT
TRBV5-1,TRBJ2-3,NA,NA,CASSRLATTDTQYF,TGCGCCAGCAGTAGGCTAGCCACCACAGATACGCAGTATTTT
TRBV6-5,TRBJ2-5,TRBD1,NA,CASSLGDRAETQYF,TGTGCCAGCAGTTTGGGGGACAGGGCAGAGACCCAGTACTTC
TRBV18,TRBJ2-7,TRBD2,NA,CASSPGTSSGEQYF,TGTGCCAGCTCACCCGGGACTAGCTCCGGGGAGCAGTACTTC
TRBV12-3/TRBV12-4,TRBJ1-1,NA,NA,CASRPRMDTEAFF,TGTGCCAGCAGGCCTAGAATGGACACTGAAGCTTTCTTT
TRBV2,TRBJ1-2,NA,NA,CASSQGGYTF,TGTGCCAGCAGTCAGGGGGGCTACACCTTC
TRBV10-1,TRBJ1-2,NA,NA,CARLEFGGHGYTF,TGCGCCAGACTTGAGTTCGGGGGACATGGCTACACCTTC
TRBV19,TRBJ1-1,NA,NA,CASSMGRTEAFF,TGTGCCAGTAGTATGGGAAGGACAGAAGCTTTCTTT
TRBV5-1,TRBJ1-2,NA,NA,CASGQQSLGGGYTF,TGCGCCAGCGGCCAGCAGTCCCTCGGGGGAGGCTACACCTTC
TRBV7-9,TRBJ1-5,NA,once,CASSSGPGGIAQHF,TGTGCCAGCAGCTCCGGCCCGGGGGGCATAGCCCAGCATTTT
TRBV5-1,TRBJ1-4,NA,NA,CASSLGQSATNEKLFF,TGCGCCAGCAGCTTGGGACAGTCTGCAACTAATGAAAAACTGTTTTTT
TRBV19,TRBJ2-7,NA,few,CASAPALGGTYEQYF,TGTGCCAGCGCGCCGGCCCTAGGGGGAACCTACGAGCAGTACTTC
TRBV25-1,TRBJ1-6,NA,NA,CASSDDRSNSPLHF,TGTGCCAGCAGTGACGACAGGTCTAATTCACCCCTCCACTTT
TRBV6-5,TRBJ1-2,NA,NA,CASIWSAGPYGYTF,TGTGCCAGCATATGGTCGGCAGGGCCCTATGGCTACACCTTC
TRBV3-1/TRBV3-2,TRBJ2-3,TRBD1,once,CASSAPSGTGADTQYF,TGTGCCAGCAGCGCCCCCTCCGGGACAGGGGCAGATACGCAGTATTTT
TRBV4-2,TRBJ1-2,NA,NA,CASSQDVTANYGYTF,TGTGCCAGCAGCCAAGATGTCACAGCTAACTATGGCTACACCTTC
TRBV3-1/TRBV3-2,TRBJ1-4,TRBD1,NA,CASSPNKGASNEKLFF,TGTGCCAGCAGCCCAAATAAGGGGGCTAGTAATGAAAAACTGTTTTTT
TRBV28,TRBJ1-2,NA,once,CASSNSDLPYGYTF,TGTGCCAGCAGTAACTCGGACTTACCCTATGGCTACACCTTC
TRBV5-1,TRBJ1-2,NA,NA,CASSLAGGGDGYTF,TGCGCCAGCAGCCTGGCCGGGGGAGGGGATGGCTACACCTTC
TRBV5-1,TRBJ2-1,NA,once,CASGWASSDEQFF,TGCGCCAGCGGGTGGGCTAGCTCGGATGAGCAGTTCTTC
TRBV5-4,TRBJ2-6,NA,NA,CASSPPKGPVYGANVLTF,TGTGCCAGCAGCCCGCCGAAGGGGCCGGTCTATGGGGCCAACGTCCTGACTTTC
TRBV7-8,TRBJ1-5,NA,NA,CASSPRVLGDQPQHF,TGTGCCAGCAGCCCCCGGGTCCTAGGGGATCAGCCCCAGCATTTT
TRBV2,TRBJ2-1,TRBD1,NA,CASSDDRVNEQFF,TGTGCCAGCAGTGACGACAGGGTCAATGAGCAGTTCTTC
TRBV12-3/TRBV12-4,TRBJ2-1,NA,NA,CASSLAGLRVF,TGTGCCAGCAGTTTGGCGGGGCTTCGGGTCTTC
TRBV27,TRBJ2-7,TRBD1,few,CASSSYRDRGVREQYF,TGTGCCAGCAGTTCATACCGGGACAGGGGAGTGAGGGAGCAGTACTTC
TRBV5-1,TRBJ1-3,TRBD1,NA,CASGQGFGNTIYF,TGCGCCAGCGGACAGGGCTTTGGAAACACCATATATTTT
TRBV5-8,TRBJ2-7,NA,NA,CASSFGGPEGEQYF,TGTGCCAGCAGCTTTGGGGGCCCGGAAGGAGAGCAGTACTTC
TRBV2,TRBJ1-1,NA,NA,CASRRSPNHTEAFF,TGTGCCAGCAGGAGGAGTCCCAACCATACTGAAGCTTTCTTT
TRBV5-1,TRBJ2-3,TRBD1,NA,CASSGTGETQYF,TGCGCCAGCAGCGGAACAGGGGAAACGCAGTATTTT
TRBV10-3,TRBJ2-3,TRBD2,NA,CAISGTSGSTDTQYF,TGTGCCATCAGTGGCACTAGCGGGAGCACAGATACGCAGTATTTT
TRBV3-1/TRBV3-2,TRBJ1-2,NA,few,CASSQGRGNYGYTF,TGTGCCAGCAGCCAAGGAAGGGGAAACTATGGCTACACCTTC
TRBV2,TRBJ1-4,NA,NA,CASHRVNNEKLFF,TGTGCCAGCCACAGGGTGAATAACGAAAAACTGTTTTTT
TRBV2,TRBJ2-3,TRBD1,NA,CASSAQGGNTDTQYF,TGTGCCAGCAGTGCACAGGGGGGCAACACAGATACGCAGTATTTT
TRBV19,TRBJ2-3,TRBD1,NA,CASSRRVTGGTDTQYF,TGTGCCAGTAGTAGAAGAGTAACAGGGGGCACAGATACGCAGTATTTT
TRBV3-1/TRBV3-2,TRBJ1-3,NA,once,CASSRLSRRSGNTIYF,TGTGCCAGCAGCCGCCTAAGCCGCCGTTCTGGAAACACCATATATTTT
TRBV5-5,TRBJ2-7,TRBD1,NA,CASDPRQGAYEQYF,TGTGCCAGCGACCCCAGACAGGGGGCCTACGAGCAGTACTTC
TRBV3-1/TRBV3-2,TRBJ2-5,NA,NA,CASSQDWSLVETQYF,TGTGCCAGCAGCCAAGATTGGAGTTTGGTCGAGACCCAGTACTTC
TRBV5-1,TRBJ2-5,TRBD2,NA,CASSPAPGTSLAQYF,TGCGCCAGCAGCCCAGCCCCCGGGACTAGCTTGGCCCAGTACTTC
TRBV5-5,TRBJ1-5,NA,NA,CARTHRDHEGQPQHF,TGTGCCCGTACCCACAGGGACCACGAGGGTCAGCCCCAGCATTTT
TRBV5-4,TRBJ1-3,NA,NA,CASSLGGRTFSGNTIYF,TGTGCCAGCAGCTTAGGTGGACGGACTTTCTCTGGAAACACCATATATTTT
TRBV3-1/TRBV3-2,TRBJ2-5,TRBD2,NA,CASSPGVAGQETQYF,TGTGCCAGCAGCCCCGGAGTAGCGGGACAAGAGACCCAGTACTTC
TRBV19,TRBJ1-3,NA,NA,CASSPGAGNTIYF,TGTGCCAGTAGTCCAGGGGCTGGAAACACCATATATTTT
TRBV5-1,TRBJ2-2,TRBD1,NA,CASSYHGTGGNGELFF,TGCGCCAGCAGCTACCACGGGACAGGGGGCAACGGGGAGCTGTTTTTT
TRBV5-1,TRBJ1-2,TRBD1,NA,CASSPSQGHYGYTF,TGCGCCAGCAGCCCGTCACAGGGGCACTATGGCTACACCTTC
TRBV7-9,TRBJ2-1,TRBD2,NA,CASSLDLAGLRTAGQFF,TGTGCCAGCAGCCTGGACTTAGCGGGCCTCCGGACGGCTGGGCAGTTCTTC
TRBV5-8,TRBJ1-2,NA,NA,CASSRAVYGYTF,TGTGCCAGCAGCCGTGCGGTCTATGGCTACACCTTC
TRBV6-1,TRBJ2-7,TRBD1,NA,CASSEGGGPYEQYF,TGTGCCAGCAGTGAAGGAGGGGGCCCCTACGAGCAGTACTTC
TRBV7-8,TRBJ2-5,TRBD1,NA,CASSSQGAYGETQYF,TGTGCCAGCAGTTCACAGGGGGCATATGGAGAGACCCAGTACTTC
TRBV7-7,TRBJ1-4,NA,NA,CASSLAAGANEKLFF,TGTGCTAGCAGCTTAGCAGCAGGGGCTAATGAAAAACTGTTTTTT
TRBV10-3,TRBJ1-2,TRBD1,NA,CAISGTRDRGGYTF,TGTGCCATCAGTGGCACAAGGGACAGAGGCGGCTACACCTTC